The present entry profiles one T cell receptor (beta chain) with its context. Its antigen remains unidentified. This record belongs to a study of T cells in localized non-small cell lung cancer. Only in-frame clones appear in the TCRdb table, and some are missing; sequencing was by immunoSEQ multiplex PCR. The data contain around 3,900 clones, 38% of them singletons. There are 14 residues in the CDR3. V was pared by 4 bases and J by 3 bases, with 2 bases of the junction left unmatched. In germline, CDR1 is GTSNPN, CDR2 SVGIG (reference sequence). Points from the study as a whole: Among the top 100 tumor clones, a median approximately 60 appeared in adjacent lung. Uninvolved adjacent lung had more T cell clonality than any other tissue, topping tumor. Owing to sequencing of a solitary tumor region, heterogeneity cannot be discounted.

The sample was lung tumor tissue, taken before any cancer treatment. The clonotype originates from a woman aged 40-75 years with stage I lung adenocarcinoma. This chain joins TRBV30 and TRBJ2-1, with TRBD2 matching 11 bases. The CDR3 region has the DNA TGTGCCTGGACGGGACTAGCGGTCTACAATGAGCAGTTCTTC. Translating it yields CAWTGLAVYNEQFF.